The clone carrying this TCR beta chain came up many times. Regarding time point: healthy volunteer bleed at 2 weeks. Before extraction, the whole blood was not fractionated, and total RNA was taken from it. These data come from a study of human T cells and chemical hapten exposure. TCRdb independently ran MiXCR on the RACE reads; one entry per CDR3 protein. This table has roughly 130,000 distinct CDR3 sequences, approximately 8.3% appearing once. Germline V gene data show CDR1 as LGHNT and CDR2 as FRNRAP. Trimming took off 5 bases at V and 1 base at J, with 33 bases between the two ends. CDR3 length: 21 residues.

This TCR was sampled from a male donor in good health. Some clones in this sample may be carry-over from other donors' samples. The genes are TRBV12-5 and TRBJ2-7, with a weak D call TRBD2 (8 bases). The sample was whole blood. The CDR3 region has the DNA TGTGCTAGTGGTCTATCCAGACAGGGAACCTCTCTAGCGGGTAGTTCCTACGAGCAGTACTTC. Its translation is CASGLSRQGTSLAGSSYEQYF.